This TCR beta chain was identified in a study of post-analysis software for immune sequencing data. The TCR beta cDNA libraries contained unique molecular identifiers. TCRdb itself ran the PCR reads through MiXCR, one entry per CDR3 protein. The sample holds some 690,000 distinct CDR3 sequences; roughly 29% are singletons and the top ten take around 0.55%. Germline V gives CDR1 LGHNA, CDR2 YNFKEQ. With V trimmed by 0 bases and J by 2 bases, 6 bases remained unmatched. The CDR3 contains 17 residues. Study findings and constraints: About five TRBV segments appeared more often in patients than in controls, and TRBV5-6, TRBV5-1 and TRBV20-1 were among these.

This clonotype was recorded at least ten times. The antigen is unknown. J is TRBJ2-5 and V is TRBV4-2, with 10 nucleotides matching TRBD2. Sample: blood. The clonotype comes from a girl aged 5 to 17 with multiple sclerosis. This CDR3 is CASSQDWTSGRQETQYF. As DNA, the CDR3 is TGTGCCAGCAGCCAAGATTGGACTAGCGGAAGACAAGAGACCCAGTACTTC.